This T cell receptor beta chain is drawn from a study of T cells after yellow fever vaccination. A single record per CDR3 protein comes from TCRdb applying MiXCR to the 5' RACE reads. The table lists about 340,000 distinct CDR3 sequences, under 15% of them singletons. Study-level findings and limits: Among primary-vaccination clones, most reappeared after the booster, at about 95% for CD4 and more than 85% for CD8.

This clonotype was detected a few times. Antigen specificity is unknown. The CDR3 has 15 amino acids. Germline V gene sequence: CDR1 SGHTA, CDR2 FQGNSA. V was shortened by 1 base and J by 6 bases, with 16 bases between the two germline ends. The sequence came from a man aged 18 to 30 who received the YFV17D yellow fever vaccine. Sequences were derived from CD4+ T cells sorted from PBMCs, sampled 15 days after the yellow fever booster vaccination. This chain joins TRBV7-2 and TRBJ2-7, with TRBD2 as a possible D gene (7 bases). Written as DNA, the CDR3 is TGTGCCAGCAGCTTAGAGGGCGGGCGGGGGCTCGAGCAGTACGTC. Translating gives CASSLEGGRGLEQYV.